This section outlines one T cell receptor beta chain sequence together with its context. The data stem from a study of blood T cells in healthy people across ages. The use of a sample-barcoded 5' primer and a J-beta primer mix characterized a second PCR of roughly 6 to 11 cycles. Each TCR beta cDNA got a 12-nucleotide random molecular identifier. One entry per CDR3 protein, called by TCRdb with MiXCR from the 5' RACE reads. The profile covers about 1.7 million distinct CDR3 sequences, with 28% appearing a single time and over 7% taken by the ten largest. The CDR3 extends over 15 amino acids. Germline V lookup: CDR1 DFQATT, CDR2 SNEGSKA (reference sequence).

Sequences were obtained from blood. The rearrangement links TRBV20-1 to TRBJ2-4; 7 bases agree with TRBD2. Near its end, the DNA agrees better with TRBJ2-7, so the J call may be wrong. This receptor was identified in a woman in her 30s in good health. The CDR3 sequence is CSARDFKRDPYEQYF. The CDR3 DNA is TGCAGTGCTAGAGATTTCAAGCGGGATCCCTACGAGCAGTACTTC.